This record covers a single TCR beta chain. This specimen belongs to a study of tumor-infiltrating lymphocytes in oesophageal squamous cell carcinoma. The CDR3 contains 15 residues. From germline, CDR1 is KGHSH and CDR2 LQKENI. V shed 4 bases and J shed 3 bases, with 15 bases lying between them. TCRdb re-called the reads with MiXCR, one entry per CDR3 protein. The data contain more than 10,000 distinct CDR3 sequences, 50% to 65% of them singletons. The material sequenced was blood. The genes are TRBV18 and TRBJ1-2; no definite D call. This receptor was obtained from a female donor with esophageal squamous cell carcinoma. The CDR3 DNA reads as TGTGCCAGCTCACATCTCCCGGCTGGGGACTATGGCTACACCTTC. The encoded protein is CASSHLPAGDYGYTF.